A selection of T cell receptor beta chains follows, all from one sample in a study of blood T cell repertoires in COVID-19. Here immunoSEQ multiplex PCR was the method, and the copy in TCRdb shows in-frame clones only, minus some. Of about 130,000 clones in the sample, approximately 83% were seen once. The sample taken for sequencing was peripheral blood. These receptors all come from a man aged 60 to 69 with acute or convalescent COVID-19. The CDR3 runs from the conserved cysteine through the conserved F or W. Each record gives: V gene, clone size, J gene, D gene, CDR3 protein, CDR3 DNA. D genes are given only for firm matches. The size entry is marked missing in some rows and otherwise reads once, few, many or a size class.

TRBV6-5	once	TRBJ1-1	-	CASSSFSIGGAFF	TGTGCCAGCAGCTCGTTCTCCATCGGGGGAGCTTTCTTT
TRBV5-6	-	TRBJ1-3	-	CASSAGSSSGNTIYF	TGTGCCAGCAGCGCGGGGAGTAGCTCTGGAAACACCATATATTTT
TRBV7-3	-	TRBJ2-1	TRBD2	CASSLEREGEQFF	TGTGCCAGCAGCTTAGAGCGGGAGGGTGAGCAGTTCTTC
TRBV6-5	-	TRBJ2-2	-	CASTKRANTGELFF	TGTGCCAGCACTAAACGGGCGAACACCGGGGAGCTGTTTTTT
TRBV5-1	-	TRBJ1-5	-	CASSFGPGGQPQHF	-
TRBV30	-	TRBJ1-4	TRBD1	CAWAPGTGSEKLFF	TGTGCCTGGGCACCCGGGACAGGTAGTGAAAAACTGTTTTTT
TRBV19	-	TRBJ1-5	-	CASRTASNQPQHF	TGTGCCAGTAGGACAGCTAGCAATCAGCCCCAGCATTTT
TRBV5-1	-	TRBJ1-2	TRBD1	CASSLSGTELGYTF	TGCGCCAGCAGCTTGTCAGGGACAGAATTGGGCTACACCTTC
TRBV5-1	few	TRBJ2-1	TRBD1	CASSSAGTGSYNEQFF	TGCGCCAGCAGCTCGGCCGGGACAGGTTCGTACAATGAGCAGTTCTTC
TRBV30	many	TRBJ1-2	-	CAWSVQGVYGYTF	TGTGCCTGGAGTGTACAAGGGGTCTATGGCTACACCTTC
TRBV7-8	-	TRBJ1-5	-	CASSLNRAQPQHF	TGTGCCAGCAGCTTAAACAGGGCCCAGCCCCAGCATTTT
TRBV5-1	-	TRBJ2-4	-	CASRGAIRF	TGCGCCAGCAGGGGGGCTATTCGGTTC
TRBV14	once	TRBJ2-1	TRBD2	CASSQVRTSGRKKDNEQFF	TGTGCCAGCAGCCAAGTCAGGACTAGCGGGAGGAAGAAGGACAATGAGCAGTTCTTC
TRBV25-1	-	TRBJ1-2	TRBD1	CASVWGTGDIPMEGYTF	TGTGCCAGCGTGTGGGGGACAGGGGACATCCCTATGGAGGGCTACACCTTC
TRBV3-1/TRBV3-2	-	TRBJ2-3	-	CASSQDGRGTDTQYF	TGTGCCAGCAGCCAAGATGGGAGGGGGACAGATACGCAGTATTTT
TRBV24-1	-	TRBJ2-2	TRBD2	CATSDLPSGTNTGELFF	TGTGCCACCAGTGATTTGCCTAGCGGGACTAACACCGGGGAGCTGTTTTTT
TRBV7-3	once	TRBJ2-3	TRBD1	CASSLTTGGAADTQYF	TGTGCCAGCAGCTTAACGACAGGGGGAGCCGCAGATACGCAGTATTTT
TRBV9	-	TRBJ1-3	-	CASSVDPGSGNTIYF	TGTGCCAGCAGCGTAGACCCAGGTTCTGGAAACACCATATATTTT
TRBV13	-	TRBJ2-7	TRBD2	CASSSQGAGGSYEQYF	TGTGCCAGCAGCTCCCAGGGAGCGGGAGGCTCCTACGAGCAGTACTTC
TRBV7-9	-	TRBJ2-7	TRBD1	CASSRGDRFRPEQYF	TGTGCCAGCAGCAGGGGGGACAGGTTCAGGCCCGAGCAGTACTTC
TRBV12-3/TRBV12-4	once	TRBJ1-2	TRBD1	CASSADREYGYTF	TGTGCCAGCAGTGCGGACAGGGAATATGGCTACACCTTC
TRBV4-1	-	TRBJ2-5	TRBD2	CASSPINLGLAGGETQYF	TGCGCCAGCAGCCCCATAAACTTGGGACTAGCGGGAGGAGAGACCCAGTACTTC
TRBV7-8	-	TRBJ1-3	-	CASLPTIYGNTIYF	TGTGCCAGCCTTCCGACAATATATGGAAACACCATATATTTT
TRBV2	once	TRBJ1-5	-	CASSEAGWGHNQPQHF	TGTGCCAGCAGTGAAGCAGGGTGGGGGCACAATCAGCCCCAGCATTTT
TRBV19	few	TRBJ1-5	-	CASSIGSSAGQPQHF	TGTGCCAGTAGTATAGGATCCAGCGCGGGCCAGCCCCAGCATTTT
TRBV11-3	-	TRBJ1-1	-	CASSLGQNTEAFF	TGTGCCAGCAGCTTGGGACAGAACACTGAAGCTTTCTTT
TRBV7-3	-	TRBJ2-5	TRBD2	CASSLGLAGVETQYF	TGTGCCAGCAGCCTCGGGCTAGCGGGAGTGGAGACCCAGTACTTC
TRBV20-1	-	TRBJ2-3	-	CSLASTDTQYF	TGCAGTCTAGCGAGCACAGATACGCAGTATTTT
TRBV28	-	TRBJ2-1	-	CASRGGGAYNEQFF	TGTGCCAGCAGAGGGGGAGGGGCATACAATGAGCAGTTCTTC
TRBV19	-	TRBJ2-2	-	CASSRGSGTGELFF	TGTGCCAGTAGTCGAGGTTCGGGCACCGGGGAGCTGTTTTTT
TRBV10-3	-	TRBJ1-2	TRBD1	CAISDTTTGPDNYGYTF	TGTGCCATCAGTGACACCACGACAGGGCCAGATAACTATGGCTACACCTTC
TRBV19	many	TRBJ2-7	-	CASSIGARGEQYF	TGTGCCAGTAGTATAGGCGCACGCGGCGAGCAGTACTTC
TRBV6-6	-	TRBJ1-6	TRBD1	CASSYLMGQGNPPLHF	TGTGCCAGCAGTTACCTGATGGGACAGGGGAATCCACCCCTCCACTTT
TRBV11-2	few	TRBJ2-5	TRBD2	CASRRLAGGETQYF	TGTGCCAGCCGACGACTAGCGGGAGGAGAGACCCAGTACTTC
TRBV19	few	TRBJ2-1	TRBD2	CASSILADHNEQFF	TGTGCCAGTAGTATACTAGCGGACCACAATGAGCAGTTCTTC
TRBV7-8	-	TRBJ2-7	TRBD1	CASSLYRGPYEQYF	TGTGCCAGCAGCTTGTACAGGGGCCCCTACGAGCAGTACTTC
TRBV7-3	once	TRBJ2-1	TRBD2	CASSLMSGSGNEQFF	TGTGCCAGCAGCTTGATGAGCGGGAGTGGCAATGAGCAGTTCTTC
TRBV2	-	TRBJ1-2	TRBD1	CASSQDRGNYGYTF	TGTGCCAGCAGTCAGGACAGGGGGAACTATGGCTACACCTTC
TRBV3-1/TRBV3-2	-	TRBJ2-1	-	CASSRWPHEQFF	TGTGCCAGCAGCCGGTGGCCGCATGAGCAGTTCTTC
TRBV25-1	-	TRBJ2-7	TRBD1	CASSGGTGGYEQYF	TGTGCCAGCAGTGGGGGGACAGGCGGTTACGAGCAGTACTTC
TRBV2	-	TRBJ2-7	TRBD2	CASSEALRTSGRNEQYF	TGTGCCAGCAGTGAAGCGCTCCGGACTAGCGGGAGAAACGAGCAGTACTTC
TRBV2	-	TRBJ2-1	-	CASKAAADSYNEQFF	TGTGCCAGCAAGGCGGCGGCAGACTCCTACAATGAGCAGTTCTTC
TRBV19	-	TRBJ2-2	-	CASSPIGLDTGELFF	TGTGCCAGTAGTCCAATCGGGTTGGACACCGGGGAGCTGTTTTTT
TRBV2	-	TRBJ1-2	-	CASRYRERNYGYTF	TGTGCCAGCAGATACAGGGAAAGGAACTATGGCTACACCTTC
TRBV5-4	-	TRBJ1-6	TRBD1	CASSSGQPNSPLHF	TGTGCCAGCAGCTCGGGACAGCCCAATTCACCCCTCCACTTT
TRBV2	-	TRBJ1-5	-	CATTRASQGYQPQHF	TGTGCCACTACAAGGGCCAGCCAGGGGTATCAGCCCCAGCATTTT
TRBV7-3	-	TRBJ2-1	TRBD2	CASSPGLGDEQFF	TGTGCCAGCAGCCCGGGACTAGGGGATGAGCAGTTCTTC
TRBV5-6	-	TRBJ2-1	TRBD2	CASSSRMAPRTGGPGEQFF	TGTGCCAGCAGCAGTCGGATGGCCCCAAGGACGGGAGGGCCGGGGGAGCAGTTCTTC